This T cell receptor beta chain was identified during a study of blood T cells in healthy people across ages. Germline V CDR1 and CDR2: SGDLS, YYNGEE. The V and J ends lost 0 bases and 6 bases respectively, with 13 bases between them. The CDR3 has 15 residues. Overall study findings and caveats: Estimates of total diversity, which came from one million sequenced T cells, were considered to be underestimates.

It was with a sample-barcoded 5' primer and a J-beta primer mix that a second PCR of about 6 to 11 cycles was run. Every individual sample yielded 2.5 million or more paired-end reads (each containing CDR3). TCRdb itself ran the 5' RACE reads through MiXCR, one entry per CDR3 protein. The repertoire includes approximately 760,000 distinct CDR3 sequences, about 25% of them detected once, and around 9.2% sits in the top ten. Remarks on this clonotype: Antigen specificity is unknown.

A further study also used this sample, focusing on T cells of mothers and their children.

The chain is built from TRBV9 and TRBJ2-1; D is ambiguous. This TCR was sampled from a boy between 5 and 17 years old in good health. Sequenced: blood. CDR3 nucleotides: TGTGCCAGCAGCGTAGGTCAAGAGGTCGGCAATGAGCAGTTCTTC. Translation: CASSVGQEVGNEQFF. Based on the CDR3 plus reference TRBV9 and TRBJ2-1, the full variable domain is DSGVTQTPKHLITATGQRVTLRCSPRSGDLSVYWYQQSLDQGLQFLIQYYNGEERAKGNILERFSAQQFPDLHSELNLSSLELGDSALYFCASSVGQEVGNEQFFGPGTRLTVL.